A single sample gave rise to the 12 T cell receptor beta chains below, sequenced in a study of cytomegalovirus exposure and HLA in healthy donors. In the PCR, 60 Vbeta and 13 Jbeta primers were used. The method was immunoSEQ multiplex PCR; TCRdb's version includes in-frame clones alone and lacks a portion of them. The table has about 120,000 clones, almost 70% seen once. Sequenced: PBMCs. The receptors come from a man aged 30 to 45 in good health and CMV-seropositive.

This clone was seen once. This chain connects TRBV11-3 to TRBJ2-1; 12 bases are shared with TRBD2. CDR3 length: 17 amino acids. Germline V lookup: CDR1 SGHNT, CDR2 YENEEA. Losses at the gene ends were 1 base for V and 2 bases for J; bases not matched to a gene: 3. The CDR3 DNA sequence: TGTGCCAGCAGCTTAGGGCTAGCGGGGGGGCCCTACAATGAGCAGTTCTTC. It yields the protein CASSLGLAGGPYNEQFF.

The V gene is TRBV4-1, the J gene TRBJ1-5; D is possibly TRBD1 (6 bases). V lost 4 bases and J 0 bases, leaving 16 bases between the germline ends. Germline loops: CDR1 MGHRA, CDR2 YSYEKL. This CDR3 is built from 17 residues. The CDR3 sequence: CASSPEQGTGSNQPQHF. The CDR3 coding sequence is TGCGCCAGCAGCCCCGAACAGGGCACGGGTAGCAATCAGCCCCAGCATTTT.

The chain links TRBV12-5 to TRBJ1-5; D gene uncertain. CDR1 is LGHNT and CDR2 is FRNRAP in the germline V gene. There are 16 residues in the CDR3. The V and J ends lost 0 bases and 0 bases respectively, with 9 bases between them. The CDR3 reads CASGLVGGHSNQPQHF. CDR3 DNA sequence: TGTGCTAGTGGTTTGGTTGGAGGGCATAGCAATCAGCCCCAGCATTTT. The full variable domain, its missing parts supplied by reference TRBV12-5 and TRBJ1-5, is DARVTQTPRHKVTEMGQEVTMRCQPILGHNTVFWYRQTMMQGLELLAYFRNRAPLDDSGMPKDRFSAEMPDATLATLKIQPSEPRDSAVYFCASGLVGGHSNQPQHFGDGTRLSIL.

The chain employs TRBV5-1 and TRBJ1-2; the match to TRBD1 covers 10 bases. The V and J ends lost 7 bases and 8 bases, in that order; junction bases with no gene match: 17. Germline V gives CDR1 SGHRS, CDR2 YFSETQ. CDR3 length: 16 amino acids. CDR3 nucleotide sequence: TGCGCCAGCGGAAGCCGGGACAGGGGAGCCGAGGGAGGCTACACCTTC. This translates into CASGSRDRGAEGGYTF. Filled out from reference TRBV5-1 and TRBJ1-2, the complete variable domain reads KAGVTQTPRYLIKTRGQQVTLSCSPISGHRSVSWYQQTPGQGLQFLFEYFSETQRNKGNFPGRFSGRQFSNSRSEMNVSTLELGDSALYLCASGSRDRGAEGGYTFGSGTRLTVV.

The CDR3 region has the DNA TGTGCCAGCACCTTGGACAGGGAAATGGCACCCCTCCACTTT. Translated, it gives CASTLDREMAPLHF. The chain joins TRBV6-6 to TRBJ1-6, with TRBD1 matching over 8 bases. The CDR3 is 14 residues long. CDR1 and CDR2 (germline): MNHNY, SVGAGI (reference sequence). With V trimmed by 7 bases and J by 11 bases, 10 bases remained unmatched.

The rearrangement uses TRBV11-2 and TRBJ2-1; a weak D match, TRBD1 (6 bases). Per the germline V gene, CDR1 is SGHAT and CDR2 is FQNNGV. V lost 0 bases, J lost 6 bases, and 27 bases lay in between. The CDR3 has 20 residues. The CDR3, as DNA: TGTGCCAGCAGCTTAGATTTTCCCCGACGCTGGGGGCTCCCTGGCAATGAGCAGTTCTTC. It is translated as CASSLDFPRRWGLPGNEQFF. The full variable domain, with the rest looked up from reference TRBV11-2 and TRBJ2-1, is EAGVAQSPRYKIIEKRQSVAFWCNPISGHATLYWYQQILGQGPKLLIQFQNNGVVDDSQLPKDRFSAERLKGVDSTLKIQPAKLEDSAVYLCASSLDFPRRWGLPGNEQFFGPGTRLTVL.

This clone was seen a handful of times. The V call is TRBV2, the J call TRBJ1-6; 9 positions agree with TRBD1. CDR1 is SNHLY and CDR2 is FYNNEI in the germline V gene. V trimming: 6 bases; J trimming: 6 bases; junction bases outside the gene matches: 6. The CDR3 is 15 residues long. CDR3 in DNA: TGTGCCAGCAGGGACAGGGGAATTCGTAATTCACCCCTCCACTTT. Its translation is CASRDRGIRNSPLHF.

This chain connects TRBV10-1 to TRBJ2-7; 12 bases fit TRBD2. Germline CDR1 reads WNHNN; CDR2 reads SYGVQD (reference sequence). The CDR3 is made up of 17 amino acids. J gave up 5 bases and V 0 bases, and 8 bases lay outside the gene matches. The CDR3 loop reads CASSESIPSGRVNEQYV. CDR3 nucleotides: TGCGCCAGCAGTGAGTCGATTCCTAGCGGGAGGGTAAACGAGCAGTACGTC.

V and J are TRBV23-1 and TRBJ2-7; D ambiguous. TRBV23-1 is identified as an open reading frame with a role that is uncertain. This CDR3 has 9 residues. The ends were cut back, 10 bases at V and 3 bases at J, with 4 bases in the middle. CDR3 nucleotides: TGCGCCAACTTCTACGAGCAGTACTTC. This translates into CANFYEQYF.

Only a few counts were recorded for this clone. The V call is TRBV28, the J call TRBJ2-7, with 11 bases fitting TRBD2. From germline, CDR1 is MDHEN and CDR2 SYDVKM. There are 15 residues in the CDR3. The V segment lost 3 bases and the J segment 4 bases; nucleotides outside the gene matches: 5. CDR3 sequence reads: CASSFPGTSGYEQYV. CDR3 bases: TGTGCCAGCAGTTTCCCCGGGACTAGCGGATACGAGCAGTACGTC.

V gene TRBV5-1 combines with J gene TRBJ1-2; D unclear. Between the trimmed V and J ends, which lost 0 bases and 2 bases, there was a span of 11 bases. This CDR3 contains 15 residues. Germline CDR1 and CDR2: SGHRS and YFSETQ. The CDR3 loop is CASSLEEDANYGYTF. In DNA, the CDR3 is TGCGCCAGCAGCTTGGAGGAGGACGCGAACTATGGCTACACCTTC.

This chain links TRBV4-3 with TRBJ2-3; 10 nucleotides agree with TRBD1. The V segment lost 0 bases and the J segment 3 bases; nucleotides outside the gene matches: 6. This CDR3 region has 17 residues. Germline V CDR1 and CDR2: LGHNA, YSLEER. CDR3: CASSQEWTGGLTDTQYF. The CDR3 DNA reads TGCGCCAGCAGCCAAGAATGGACAGGGGGGTTGACAGATACGCAGTATTTT.